The TCR beta chain under discussion was sequenced for a study of tumor and adjacent non-tumor tissue in lung cancer (dated by TCRdb to about 2018). Regarding the research as a whole: Of the cohort, eleven to twelve patients had adenocarcinoma, 2 had squamous cell carcinoma and 1 had small cell lung cancer. TCRbeta CDR3 sequencing was performed on roughly 27 paired specimens, with one tumor sample and one normal lung sample collected per patient. A total of some 130,000,000 productive TCRbeta reads were generated by sequencing, corresponding to an average of roughly 4.1 million reads per sample. The study compared bulk TCRbeta repertoires from lung tumor tissue and matched distant non-tumor lung tissue of roughly 14 lung cancer patients. Among the 15 or so patients, ages ranged from roughly 30 to 76 years, approximately 10 were men and 5 were women, and disease was TNM stage I to III.

General findings and caveats noted by the study authors: TCR diversity was significantly higher in younger patients, and greater tumor TCR diversity was associated with shorter overall survival and shorter disease-free survival. Only around 14 patients were in the cohort, and the authors stated that larger samples and more detailed clinical data are needed. The methods do not name the sequencing platform or mention unique molecular identifiers. The top 100 clones accounted for a significantly larger cumulative portion of the repertoire in normal lung than in tumor tissue. TCR diversity (inverse Simpson) was significantly higher in tumor than in normal lung tissue (roughly 430 vs 170, P = 0.0075, Mann-Whitney U test). Because peripheral blood was not sequenced, blood TCRbeta repertoires in the lung cancer patients of the study were not examined.

This clonotype showed up just a few times. Its cognate antigen has yet to be identified. One base away there is no much larger clone; base qualities are not given. RNA was extracted from bulk unsorted tissue and checked for quality with a NanoDrop ND-1000 and an Agilent 2100. Distant non-tumor tissue taken more than 3 cm from the tumor edge was used as the normal lung sample. The donors were newly diagnosed lung cancer patients admitted for thoracic surgery in China from August to November 2014 who had not received prior chemotherapy. The study excluded patients who had received radiotherapy or chemotherapy before or who had another cancer at the same time. Surgical tissue pieces of roughly 1-2.2 cm3 were preserved in RNAlater solution and stored at -80 °C until use. The protocol used for the library was multiplex PCR. Sequencing instrument: Illumina HiSeq 2500. TCRbeta libraries were built by three rounds of nested PCR using primers (Table S4), following protocols modified from ARM-PCR. Before sequencing, PCR products of 200-500 bp were cut from the gel and purified using the QIAquick gel extraction kit. As for the authors' bioinformatics: Reads were cleaned with Trimmomatic, merged with FLASH into complete CDR3 sequences, and assigned to V(D)J germline segments with MiTCR. Clonal diversity was calculated as the inverse Simpson's index using VDJtools. In-frame sequences lacking a premature stop codon were counted as productive reads. The raw public data were reprocessed by TCRdb itself: fastp quality trimming at Q25, MiXCR clonotype calling, in-frame beta chains only. Entries are consolidated by CDR3 protein sequence, retaining the most common genes and DNA. None of the V and J calls come from the authors' own analysis; TCRdb made them. In this sample the table shows about 110,000 distinct CDR3 sequences, about 65% of which occur a single time. Around 19% of the sample rests with the top ten.

From the cysteine up to the phenylalanine, the CDR3 has a length of 13 residues. The read is trimmed to its CDR3 DNA, 39 bases read in frame from base 1. V was cut back by 0 bases and J by 3 bases, leaving a gap of 5 bases between them. The CDR1 and CDR2 encoded by the germline V gene are SGHVS and FQNEAQ. The clonotype originates from a man between 60 and 70 years old with non-small cell lung cancer. This sequence uses TRBV7-8 and TRBJ2-5, with no D gene named confidently. The source material was distant non-tumor lung tissue. The CDR3 protein sequence reads: CASSLAPEETQYF. The DNA sequence is as follows: TGTGCCAGCAGCTTAGCTCCTGAAGAGACCCAGTACTTC.